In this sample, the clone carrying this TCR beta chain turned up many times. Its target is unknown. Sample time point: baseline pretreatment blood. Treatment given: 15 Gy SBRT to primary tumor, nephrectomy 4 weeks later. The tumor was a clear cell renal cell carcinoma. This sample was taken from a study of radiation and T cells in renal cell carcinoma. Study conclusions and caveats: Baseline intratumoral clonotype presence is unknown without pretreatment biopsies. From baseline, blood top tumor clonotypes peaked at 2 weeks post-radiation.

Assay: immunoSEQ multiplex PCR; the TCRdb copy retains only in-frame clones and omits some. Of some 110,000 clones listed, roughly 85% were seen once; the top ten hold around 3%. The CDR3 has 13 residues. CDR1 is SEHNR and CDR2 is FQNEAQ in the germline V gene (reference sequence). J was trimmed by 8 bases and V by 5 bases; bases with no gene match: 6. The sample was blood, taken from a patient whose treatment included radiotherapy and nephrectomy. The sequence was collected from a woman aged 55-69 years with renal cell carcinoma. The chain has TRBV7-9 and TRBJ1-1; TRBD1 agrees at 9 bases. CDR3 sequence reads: CASSVQGAGEAFF. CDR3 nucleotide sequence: TGTGCCAGCAGCGTACAGGGGGCGGGAGAAGCTTTCTTT. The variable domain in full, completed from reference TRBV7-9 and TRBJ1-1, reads DTGVSQNPRHKITKRGQNVTFRCDPISEHNRLYWYRQTLGQGPEFLTYFQNEAQLEKSRLLSDRFSAERPKGSFSTLEIQRTEQGDSAMYLCASSVQGAGEAFFGQGTRLTVV.